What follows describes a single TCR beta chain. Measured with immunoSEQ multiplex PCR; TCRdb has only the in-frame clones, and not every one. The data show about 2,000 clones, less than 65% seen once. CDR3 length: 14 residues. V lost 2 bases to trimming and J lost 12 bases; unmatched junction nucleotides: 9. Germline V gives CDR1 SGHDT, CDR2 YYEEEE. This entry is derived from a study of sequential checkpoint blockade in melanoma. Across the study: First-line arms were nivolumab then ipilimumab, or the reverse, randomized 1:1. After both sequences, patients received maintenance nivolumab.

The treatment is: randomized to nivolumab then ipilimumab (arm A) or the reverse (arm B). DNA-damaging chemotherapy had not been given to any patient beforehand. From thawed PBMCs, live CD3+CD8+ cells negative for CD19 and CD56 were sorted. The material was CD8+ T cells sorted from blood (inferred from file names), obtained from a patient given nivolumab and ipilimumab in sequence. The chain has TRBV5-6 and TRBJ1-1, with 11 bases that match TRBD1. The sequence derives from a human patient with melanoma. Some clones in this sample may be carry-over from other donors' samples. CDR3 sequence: CASSFVGTGGKTFF. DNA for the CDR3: TGTGCCAGCAGCTTTGTAGGGACAGGGGGTAAGACTTTCTTT.